One and the same sample provided the 32 T cell receptor beta chains below, sequenced in a study of control samples from healthy donors and cancer patients (dated by TCRdb to the early 2020s). The library came from the immunoSEQ multiplex PCR assay. TCRdb limited this immuneACCESS table to in-frame rearrangements with V and J called. A share of clones is missing; checked studies link under half to unresolved V genes, and the rest is unexplained. The sample table lists tens of thousands of clones, around nine tenths of them with a count of one. Roughly 6% of the sample is taken by the ten largest. What was sequenced was PBMCs. The origin of the receptors is a man aged 60 to 75 with colorectal cancer.

The rearrangement uses TRBV6-1 and TRBJ2-5; a possible D gene is TRBD2 (5 bases). Trimming took 1 base from V and 5 from J, leaving 8 bases between them. The germline CDR1 and CDR2 sequences are MNHNS and SASEGT. This CDR3 region has 13 residues. DNA of the CDR3: TGTGCCAGCAGTGAAGGAGGGCCCGAGACCCAGTACTTC. It specifies CASSEGGPETQYF.

V usage is TRBV2 and J usage is TRBJ2-7, with 8 bases identical to TRBD1. With V trimmed by 5 bases and J by 3 bases, 6 bases remained unmatched. Per the germline V gene, CDR1 is SNHLY and CDR2 is FYNNEI. The CDR3 has 14 amino acids. As DNA, the CDR3 is TGTGCCAGCAGTTTACAGGGGGGATACTACGAGCAGTACTTC. Protein sequence: CASSLQGGYYEQYF.

The V call is TRBV19, the J call TRBJ2-7, with D unclear. V lost 6 bases and J 3 bases, leaving 12 bases between the germline ends. Germline V gene data show CDR1 as LNHDA and CDR2 as SQIVND (reference sequence). This CDR3 spans 13 amino acids. CDR3 DNA: TGTGCCAGTAGCGCCTTACTCTTCTACGAGCAGTACTTC. Its protein product is CASSALLFYEQYF.

The CDR3 coding sequence is TGCGCCAGCAGCTTTGGAGCAGTTAGCAATCAGCCCCAGCATTTT. Translating it yields CASSFGAVSNQPQHF. This chain uses TRBV5-1 with TRBJ1-5, with unresolved D. The CDR3 covers 15 residues. V was pared by 2 bases and J by 0 bases, with 9 bases between. Looked up from germline, CDR1 is SGHRS and CDR2 is YFSETQ.

This clone was detected only a few times. The rearrangement links TRBV6-6 to TRBJ2-7; TRBD1 matches at 8 bases. CDR1 is MNHNY, CDR2 SVGAGI, per germline (reference sequence). The CDR3 loop spans 16 amino acids. Trimming took 2 bases from V and 5 from J; bases not matched to a gene: 11. The chain's CDR3 is CASSYPISGTGDEQYF. The DNA for the CDR3 is TGTGCCAGCAGTTACCCGATCTCTGGGACAGGAGACGAGCAGTACTTC.

This clone came up once. The chain recombines TRBV9 with TRBJ1-3, with 8 bases that match TRBD1. In germline, CDR1 is SGDLS, CDR2 YYNGEE. J gave up 6 bases and V 0 bases, and 14 bases lay outside the gene matches. The CDR3 is made up of 18 amino acids. Here the CDR3 DNA reads TGTGCCAGCAGCGTAGACTTAGGGGTTGGACAGGGAACAAACACCATATATTTT. This encodes CASSVDLGVGQGTNTIYF.

The chain links TRBV5-5 to TRBJ2-7; TRBD2 matches 8 bases. Germline V gives CDR1 SGHKS, CDR2 YYEKEE (reference sequence). V lost 3 bases to trimming and J lost 2 bases; unmatched junction nucleotides: 7. The CDR3 sequence is 15 residues long. The CDR3 is CASSWVVAGPYEQYF. CDR3 sequence (DNA): TGTGCCAGCAGCTGGGTTGTAGCGGGGCCCTACGAGCAGTACTTC.

J is TRBJ1-1 and V is TRBV5-5; D call uncertain. V was cut by 4 bases and J by 1 base, with 11 bases left in between. Germline V gene sequence: CDR1 SGHKS, CDR2 YYEKEE (reference sequence). This CDR3 comprises 14 residues. This CDR3 is CASSALEWNTEAFF. The DNA for the CDR3 is TGTGCCAGCAGCGCACTCGAATGGAACACTGAAGCTTTCTTT.

The chain couples TRBV7-2 to TRBJ2-7, with TRBD1 identical over 11 bases. Germline trimming cut 5 bases from V and 0 bases from J; bases unmatched to any gene: 12. CDR3 length equals 18 residues. CDR1 and CDR2 from the germline V gene are SGHTA and FQGNSA. CDR3 nucleotides: TGTGCCAGCAGCCCTGGGACAGGGGGTTCAAGGAGCTCCTACGAGCAGTACTTC. Encoded protein: CASSPGTGGSRSSYEQYF.

This clone is a singleton in its sample. This chain links TRBV18 with TRBJ1-4; D is ambiguous. Germline values: CDR1 KGHSH, CDR2 LQKENI. V dropped 0 bases and J dropped 8 bases, with 13 bases sitting between them. CDR3 length: 15 residues. The chain's CDR3 is CASSPPGGQWEKLFF. Written as DNA, the CDR3 is TGTGCCAGCTCACCACCGGGAGGGCAGTGGGAAAAACTGTTTTTT.

The V and J genes are TRBV28 and TRBJ1-2; D uncertain. The V and J ends lost 3 bases and 3 bases respectively, with 17 bases between them. Per the germline V gene, CDR1 is MDHEN and CDR2 is SYDVKM. This CDR3 has 16 amino acids. CDR3 sequence (DNA): TGTGCCAGCAGTTTTTTCTCGCGGGGTCAGGACTATGGCTACACCTTC. This encodes CASSFFSRGQDYGYTF.

The chain joins TRBV2 to TRBJ1-3; no clear D. The V and J ends lost 0 bases and 4 bases respectively, with 7 bases between them. CDR3 length: 14 amino acids. Germline values: CDR1 SNHLY, CDR2 FYNNEI. CDR3 in DNA: TGTGCCAGCAGTGAAGCGATAAGCGGAAACACCATATATTTT. It yields the protein CASSEAISGNTIYF.

This chain connects TRBV27 to TRBJ2-2; D might be TRBD2 (5 bases). This CDR3 has 15 amino acids. Germline CDR1 reads MNHEY; CDR2 reads SMNVEV (reference sequence). V shed 2 bases and J shed 4 bases, with 11 bases lying between them. As DNA, the CDR3 is TGTGCCAGCAGTTTAAGCACCCGGGGCACCGGGGAGCTGTTTTTT. Translated: CASSLSTRGTGELFF.

The genes are TRBV4-2 and TRBJ2-1; 11 bases fit TRBD2. The CDR3 is 15 residues long. Looked up from germline, CDR1 is LGHNA and CDR2 is YNFKEQ. Unmatched junction bases numbered 7, after V lost 4 bases and J lost 8 bases. In DNA form, the CDR3 reads TGTGCCAGCAGCCCCCAACTAGCGGGGGTCTATGAGCAGTTCTTC. This translates into CASSPQLAGVYEQFF.

The chain couples TRBV29-1 to TRBJ2-1, with D hard to call. Germline lookup yields CDR1 SQVTM and CDR2 ANQGSEA. The length of the CDR3 is 16 residues. Trimming removed 6 bases at V and 2 bases at J, with 20 bases between. CDR3 loop: CSVASVVAGAYNEQFF. The CDR3 nucleotides are TGCAGCGTGGCCTCTGTGGTCGCTGGTGCCTACAATGAGCAGTTCTTC.

The V call is TRBV7-2, the J call TRBJ1-5; D uncertain. The CDR3 is made up of 14 amino acids. The V end was cut by 0 bases, the J end by 5 bases, with 8 bases between. Germline V CDR1 and CDR2: SGHTA, FQGNSA. CDR3 residues: CASSLALGYQPQHF. The DNA for the CDR3 is TGTGCCAGCAGCTTAGCGCTAGGTTATCAGCCCCAGCATTTT.

The rearrangement uses TRBV6-6 and TRBJ1-1; a weak D match, TRBD1 (5 bases). V dropped 6 bases and J dropped 6 bases, with 11 bases sitting between them. Germline lookup yields CDR1 MNHNY and CDR2 SVGAGI (reference sequence). The CDR3 runs to 12 residues. This chain's CDR3 is CASRTRVAEAFF. The DNA for the CDR3 is TGTGCCAGCAGGACCAGGGTGGCTGAAGCTTTCTTT.

The chain employs TRBV7-8 and TRBJ2-7; 9 positions match TRBD1. J lost 3 bases, V lost 4 bases, and 13 bases had no gene match. The CDR3 has 17 residues. Per the germline V gene, CDR1 is SGHVS and CDR2 is FQNEAQ. The CDR3 here is CASSSGHRGPPFYEQYF. CDR3 in DNA: TGTGCCAGCAGCTCGGGCCACAGGGGGCCCCCTTTCTACGAGCAGTACTTC.

The chain combines TRBV7-9 with TRBJ2-7, with D maybe TRBD2 (5 bases). Per germline, CDR1 SEHNR and CDR2 FQNEAQ (reference sequence). Trimming stripped 1 base from V and 3 bases from J, with 13 bases between. The CDR3 runs to 15 residues. CDR3 bases: TGTGCCAGCAGCTTAGGACTGGACGGGATCTACGAGCAGTACTTC. Translated, it gives CASSLGLDGIYEQYF.

The chain joins TRBV6-4 to TRBJ1-2, with D uncertain. Germline V gives CDR1 MRHNA, CDR2 SNTAGT. The CDR3 runs to 14 residues. Trimming stripped 4 bases from V and 2 bases from J, with 11 bases between. CDR3 DNA: TGTGCCAGCAGTGCGGAGGCAGCAAACTATGGCTACACCTTC. It specifies CASSAEAANYGYTF.

The chain joins TRBV6-4 to TRBJ2-5; D ambiguous. CDR1 and CDR2 (germline): MRHNA, SNTAGT. V gave up 5 bases and J gave up 5 bases, with 12 bases separating them. The CDR3 is made up of 13 amino acids. The CDR3 is CASSLDLGETQYF. The DNA of the CDR3 is TGTGCCAGCAGTTTGGACCTTGGGGAGACCCAGTACTTC.

The V gene is TRBV7-8, the J gene TRBJ2-3; D may match TRBD1 or TRBD2 (5 bases each). V was cut by 5 bases and J by 6 bases, with 18 bases left in between. The CDR3 is 15 amino acids. Germline CDR1 and CDR2: SGHVS and FQNEAQ. The CDR3 loop reads CASSRIGTPEDTQYF. The CDR3 DNA follows: TGTGCCAGCAGCCGGATCGGGACCCCGGAGGATACGCAGTATTTT.

The chain combines TRBV5-1 with TRBJ2-2; TRBD1 is a possible D gene (5 bases). From germline, CDR1 is SGHRS and CDR2 YFSETQ. This CDR3 region has 17 residues. Trimming left V 4 bases short and J 3 bases short, with 19 bases between. The CDR3 loop reads CASSPFGRVRDTGELFF. As DNA, the CDR3 is TGCGCCAGCAGCCCCTTCGGCAGGGTTCGTGACACCGGGGAGCTGTTTTTT.

The chain is built from TRBV4-3 and TRBJ2-1; unclear D gene. The V end was cut by 0 bases, the J end by 9 bases, with 9 bases between. This CDR3 has 13 amino acids. CDR1 and CDR2 (germline): LGHNA, YSLEER. CDR3 loop: CASSQDWGSEQFF. The CDR3 region has the DNA TGCGCCAGCAGCCAAGATTGGGGAAGTGAGCAGTTCTTC.

The J gene is TRBJ2-3, the V gene TRBV7-3, with D uncertain. Germline V lookup: CDR1 SGHTA, CDR2 FQGTGA. The CDR3 spans 13 residues. With 5 bases removed from V and 1 base from J, the gap between germline ends came to 7 bases. CDR3 DNA: TGTGCCAGCAGCCCCCAGGGCACAGATACGCAGTATTTT. It encodes CASSPQGTDTQYF.

This clone was counted a single time. The chain employs TRBV2 and TRBJ1-1; TRBD1 is a possible D gene (5 bases). The germline gives CDR1 SNHLY, CDR2 FYNNEI. Trimming shortened V by 4 bases and J by 4 bases, and 13 bases separated the two germline ends. CDR3 length equals 14 residues. The CDR3 DNA sequence: TGTGCCAGCAGTGTTCCGGGAGGGGTCACTGAAGCTTTCTTT. Protein product: CASSVPGGVTEAFF. The whole variable domain, remainder taken from reference TRBV2 and TRBJ1-1, is EPEVTQTPSHQVTQMGQEVILRCVPISNHLYFYWYRQILGQKVEFLVSFYNNEISEKSEIFDDQFSVERPDGSNFTLKIRSTKLEDSAMYFCASSVPGGVTEAFFGQGTRLTVV.

The chain is built from TRBV6-2 or TRBV6-3 and TRBJ2-1; 10 nucleotides line up with TRBD2. The CDR3 loop spans 18 amino acids. CDR1 is MNHEY, CDR2 SVGEGT, per germline. V lost 4 bases, J lost 0 bases, and 9 bases stayed unmatched. This chain's CDR3 is CASSSGLAAISSYNEQFF. The CDR3 nucleotides read TGTGCCAGCAGTTCAGGACTAGCGGCTATTAGCTCCTACAATGAGCAGTTCTTC.

V is TRBV27 and J is TRBJ2-5; 8 bases line up with TRBD2. The CDR3 has 19 residues. Germline-derived CDR1 and CDR2 are MNHEY and SMNVEV (reference sequence). Losses at the gene ends were 5 bases for V and 2 bases for J; bases not matched to a gene: 19. This chain's CDR3 is CASSPLPPLAAGGQETQYF. The CDR3 region has the DNA TGTGCCAGCAGTCCGTTACCCCCACTAGCGGCTGGGGGGCAAGAGACCCAGTACTTC.

This rearrangement joins TRBV6-5 to TRBJ2-5, with 9 positions matching TRBD1. Germline lookup yields CDR1 MNHEY and CDR2 SVGAGI. This CDR3 is 14 amino acids long. V lost 5 bases and J lost 5; bases outside the gene matches: 6. DNA of the CDR3: TGTGCCAGCAGTCTGGACAGGGGCCTGGAGACCCAGTACTTC. Its translation is CASSLDRGLETQYF.

The chain employs TRBV18 and TRBJ1-2, with D possibly TRBD1 on 6 matching bases. Germline V gene sequence: CDR1 KGHSH, CDR2 LQKENI. Trimming stripped 2 bases from V and 4 bases from J, with 11 bases between. The CDR3 consists of 14 residues. For the CDR3, the DNA is TGTGCCAGCTCACCAGACAGGATTCTCTATGGCTACACCTTC. It encodes CASSPDRILYGYTF.

The chain uses TRBV19 and TRBJ2-7; the D is unclear. CDR3 length: 15 residues. Trimming stripped 3 bases from V and 1 base from J, with 13 bases between. CDR1 is LNHDA, CDR2 SQIVND, per germline (reference sequence). The chain's CDR3 is CASSISLVASYEQYF. The CDR3 bases are TGTGCCAGTAGTATCTCTCTCGTAGCTTCCTACGAGCAGTACTTC.

The genes are TRBV5-1 and TRBJ2-5, with 7 bases fitting TRBD1. Germline trimming cut 2 bases from V and 1 base from J; bases unmatched to any gene: 5. CDR1 and CDR2 (germline): SGHRS, YFSETQ. CDR3 length: 15 amino acids. This chain's CDR3 is CASSLGQDRQETQYF. CDR3 DNA sequence: TGCGCCAGCAGCTTAGGACAGGACCGCCAAGAGACCCAGTACTTC. The full variable domain, in which reference TRBV5-1 and TRBJ2-5 provide the parts outside the CDR3, is KAGVTQTPRYLIKTRGQQVTLSCSPISGHRSVSWYQQTPGQGLQFLFEYFSETQRNKGNFPGRFSGRQFSNSRSEMNVSTLELGDSALYLCASSLGQDRQETQYFGPGTRLLVL.